The 26 T cell receptor beta chains presented below share a single source sample, sequenced in a study of CD8 T cells in Susac syndrome. RNA totalling 0.5 to 1 ug underwent reverse transcription with random hexamers. TCRdb reanalysed the immunoSEQ multiplex PCR reads using MiXCR and keeps one entry per CDR3 protein. This sample has fewer than 350,000 distinct CDR3 sequences, with around 92% found just once. Sequenced material: CD4+ T cells from PBMCs. All receptors come from a human donor with multiple sclerosis.

This sequence joins TRBV10-3 and TRBJ1-2; D unclear. This CDR3 comprises 12 residues. V lost 5 bases and J 5 bases, leaving 9 bases between the germline ends. Germline-derived CDR1 and CDR2 are ENHRY and SYGVKD. The CDR3 sequence: CAISRENYGYTF. The CDR3 coding sequence is TGTGCCATCAGTAGGGAAAATTATGGCTACACCTTC.

The CDR3 DNA sequence: TGCGCCAGCAGCTTTCCAGACAGGAACACTGAAGCTTTCTTT. Amino acids: CASSFPDRNTEAFF. The J gene is TRBJ1-1, the V gene TRBV5-1, with TRBD1 as a possible D gene (5 bases). The length of the CDR3 is 14 residues. CDR1 and CDR2 (germline): SGHRS, YFSETQ. Trimming left V 2 bases short and J 1 base short, with 9 bases between.

The CDR3: CASSAPARRGGTYNEQFF. The DNA for the CDR3 is TGCGCCAGCAGCGCACCCGCGCGCCGGGGGGGAACCTACAATGAGCAGTTCTTC. The chain carries TRBV4-1 and TRBJ2-1; 8 nucleotides line up with TRBD2. This CDR3 comprises 18 residues. V gave up 5 bases and J gave up 2 bases; unmatched junction bases: 14. Germline V CDR1 and CDR2: MGHRA, YSYEKL.

This chain joins TRBV24-1 and TRBJ2-2; D gene ambiguous. The V end lost 4 bases, the J end lost 7 bases, and 15 bases lay between the germline ends. CDR3 size: 15 residues. Germline V lookup: CDR1 KGHDR, CDR2 SFDVKD. CDR3 DNA: TGTGCCACCAGTGACCCCTCTGCGACGGTCGGGGAGCTGTTTTTT. The encoded protein is CATSDPSATVGELFF.

V usage is TRBV20-1 and J usage is TRBJ2-7; TRBD1 is a possible D gene (6 bases). Germline CDR1 and CDR2: DFQATT and SNEGSKA (reference sequence). V lost 6 bases, J lost 0 bases, and 15 bases lay in between. The CDR3 is made up of 14 amino acids. The CDR3 DNA follows: TGCAGTGCCATGAACAGGGCTAGCTCCTACGAGCAGTACTTC. This sequence encodes CSAMNRASSYEQYF.

The chain's CDR3 is CASSFEGQGGDQPQHF. In DNA, the CDR3 is TGTGCCAGCAGTTTTGAGGGACAGGGTGGGGATCAGCCCCAGCATTTT. The rearrangement uses TRBV12-3 or TRBV12-4 and TRBJ1-5, with TRBD1 matching 9 bases. Germline trimming cut 3 bases from V and 5 bases from J; bases unmatched to any gene: 8. The CDR3 has 16 residues.

The genes are TRBV11-2 and TRBJ2-1, with TRBD1 matching 8 bases. J gave up 7 bases and V 5 bases, and 10 bases lay outside the gene matches. The length of the CDR3 is 15 residues. Looked up from germline, CDR1 is SGHAT and CDR2 is FQNNGV. The CDR3 loop is CASSTAGTGGNEQFF. In DNA form, the CDR3 reads TGTGCCAGCAGCACGGCCGGGACAGGTGGGAATGAGCAGTTCTTC. Complete variable domain (other parts from reference TRBV11-2 and TRBJ2-1): EAGVAQSPRYKIIEKRQSVAFWCNPISGHATLYWYQQILGQGPKLLIQFQNNGVVDDSQLPKDRFSAERLKGVDSTLKIQPAKLEDSAVYLCASSTAGTGGNEQFFGPGTRLTVL.

The rearrangement joins TRBV7-9 to TRBJ2-2; 7 bases align to TRBD1. The CDR3 extends over 17 amino acids. Germline V CDR1 and CDR2: SEHNR, FQNEAQ (reference sequence). Trimming at V came to 5 bases and at J to 7 bases, leaving 16 bases not matched to a gene. The CDR3 loop reads CASSPQPSTGWSGELFF. DNA of the CDR3: TGTGCCAGCAGCCCCCAACCCTCGACAGGGTGGAGCGGGGAGCTGTTTTTT.

The rearrangement joins TRBV7-8 to TRBJ2-5; maybe TRBD2 (6 bases). CDR1 SGHVS and CDR2 FQNEAQ come from the germline V gene. The CDR3 covers 19 residues. V was trimmed by 7 bases and J by 2 bases, leaving 29 bases between them. CDR3 loop: CASNDIKILGRGPQETQYF. The DNA for the CDR3 is TGTGCCAGCAACGATATTAAGATCCTGGGGCGGGGTCCACAAGAGACCCAGTACTTC.

The chain has TRBV20-1 and TRBJ1-5; D may be TRBD1 (6 bases). Germline V CDR1 and CDR2: DFQATT, SNEGSKA (reference sequence). The CDR3 consists of 15 residues. The V and J ends lost 0 bases and 6 bases respectively, with 15 bases between them. The DNA for the CDR3 is TGCAGTGCTAGAGAGTATGGGGGCTTCGGTCAGCCCCAGCATTTT. Its protein product is CSAREYGGFGQPQHF.

CDR3: CAWSLLQGDGYTF. DNA for the CDR3: TGTGCCTGGAGCCTGCTACAGGGGGATGGCTACACCTTC. This chain uses TRBV30 with TRBJ1-2; 8 nucleotides match TRBD1. With V trimmed by 3 bases and J by 6 bases, 6 bases remained unmatched. The CDR3 has 13 residues. The V gene's germline CDR1 is GTSNPN and CDR2 SVGIG (reference sequence).

The chain links TRBV5-1 to TRBJ2-6; D uncertain. Germline-derived CDR1 and CDR2 are SGHRS and YFSETQ. The V end lost 5 bases, the J end lost 0 bases, and 18 bases lay between the germline ends. The CDR3 has 18 residues. DNA for the CDR3: TGCGCCAGCAGACGACGCCAGCCTAGGGTCTCTGGGGCCAACGTCCTGACTTTC. It yields the protein CASRRRQPRVSGANVLTF.

This sequence joins TRBV4-1 and TRBJ1-1; 7 bases map to TRBD1. The ends lost 1 base at V and 1 base at J; junction bases unmatched: 6. The CDR3 consists of 16 residues. Looked up from germline, CDR1 is MGHRA and CDR2 is YSYEKL. This CDR3 is CASSQGTGTANTEAFF. The DNA of the CDR3 is TGCGCCAGCAGCCAAGGTACCGGGACAGCGAACACTGAAGCTTTCTTT.

The chain has TRBV18 and TRBJ1-4, with 8 bases aligning to TRBD1. Germline CDR1 reads KGHSH; CDR2 reads LQKENI. With V trimmed by 6 bases and J by 7 bases, 7 bases remained unmatched. The CDR3 is 14 residues long. The CDR3 loop is CASSPDRAFEKLFF. CDR3 bases: TGTGCCAGCTCTCCGGACAGGGCGTTTGAAAAACTGTTTTTT.

The chain is built from TRBV7-2 and TRBJ2-5; 9 bases agree with TRBD2. Germline V gives CDR1 SGHTA, CDR2 FQGNSA. The ends lost 5 bases at V and 5 bases at J; junction bases unmatched: 15. The CDR3 runs 17 residues. The CDR3 is CASSAGGSGSGSETQYF. The DNA for the CDR3 is TGTGCCAGCAGCGCGGGGGGGAGCGGGTCCGGATCGGAGACCCAGTACTTC. The entire variable domain, with the rest obtained from reference TRBV7-2 and TRBJ2-5, is as follows: GAGVSQSPSNKVTEKGKDVELRCDPISGHTALYWYRQSLGQGLEFLIYFQGNSAPDKSGLPSDRFSAERTGGSVSTLTIQRTQQEDSAVYLCASSAGGSGSGSETQYFGPGTRLLVL.

The chain joins TRBV7-2 to TRBJ1-1; D is ambiguous. Germline values: CDR1 SGHTA, CDR2 FQGNSA. V was trimmed by 5 bases and J by 4 bases, leaving 14 bases between them. The CDR3 runs 14 residues. The CDR3 loop is CASSPYPGGTEAFF. The DNA of the CDR3 is TGTGCCAGCAGCCCCTATCCAGGCGGCACTGAAGCTTTCTTT. The full variable domain, rest sourced from reference TRBV7-2 and TRBJ1-1, is GAGVSQSPSNKVTEKGKDVELRCDPISGHTALYWYRQSLGQGLEFLIYFQGNSAPDKSGLPSDRFSAERTGGSVSTLTIQRTQQEDSAVYLCASSPYPGGTEAFFGQGTRLTVV.

The rearrangement joins TRBV18 to TRBJ2-1, with 13 bases fitting TRBD2. The CDR3 covers 15 residues. Germline-derived CDR1 and CDR2 are KGHSH and LQKENI. With V trimmed by 4 bases and J by 6 bases, 3 bases remained unmatched. The DNA of the CDR3 is TGTGCCAGCTCACTGACTAGCGGGGGGACCAATGAGCAGTTCTTC. It codes for CASSLTSGGTNEQFF.

The V gene is TRBV7-6, the J gene TRBJ2-5; no firm D call. V dropped 3 bases and J dropped 0 bases, with 8 bases sitting between them. The germline V gene has CDR1 SGHVS and CDR2 FNYEAQ. The CDR3 is 14 amino acids. The CDR3, as DNA: TGTGCCAGCAGCTTCTACAGATACCAAGAGACCCAGTACTTC. Its protein product is CASSFYRYQETQYF. Using reference TRBV7-6 and TRBJ2-5 for the parts outside the CDR3, the full variable domain is GAGVSQSPRYKVTKRGQDVALRCDPISGHVSLYWYRQALGQGPEFLTYFNYEAQQDKSGLPNDRFSAERPEGSISTLTIQRTEQRDSAMYRCASSFYRYQETQYFGPGTRLLVL.

This sequence joins TRBV24-1 and TRBJ2-5; D is ambiguous. V gave up 1 base and J gave up 4 bases, with 6 bases separating them. CDR3 length equals 13 residues. CDR1 and CDR2 from the germline V gene are KGHDR and SFDVKD. CDR3 in DNA: TGTGCCACCAGTGATTTAGACACAGAGACCCAGTACTTC. This translates into CATSDLDTETQYF.

The chain has TRBV5-1 and TRBJ1-2, with D hard to call. The V and J ends lost 4 bases and 8 bases respectively, with 12 bases between them. There are 12 residues in the CDR3. The germline V gene has CDR1 SGHRS and CDR2 YFSETQ. In nucleotides, the CDR3 is TGCGCCAGCAGCCCTACGTATACGGGCTACACCTTC. Its translation: CASSPTYTGYTF.

The chain carries TRBV12-3 or TRBV12-4 and TRBJ1-2; 7 bases map to TRBD1. The ends lost 7 bases at V and 8 bases at J; junction bases unmatched: 13. The CDR3 runs 14 residues. The CDR3 DNA reads TGTGCCAGCAACCTTAGGACAGGAGGGGGGGGCTACACCTTC. Translating it yields CASNLRTGGGGYTF.

This chain's CDR3 is CASSLGDSGLKRGQPQHF. The CDR3 DNA reads as TGTGCCAGCAGCTTAGGGGACAGCGGTCTCAAGAGAGGGCAGCCCCAGCATTTT. The V gene is TRBV7-9, the J gene TRBJ1-5, with 7 bases fitting TRBD1. CDR3 length: 18 residues. With 1 base clipped from V and 7 bases from J, the junction kept 16 bases outside the gene matches. Germline V CDR1 and CDR2: SEHNR, FQNEAQ (reference sequence).

The CDR3 sequence is CASSLGPGQGAYTGELFF. The CDR3 DNA reads as TGTGCCAGCAGCTTAGGTCCGGGACAGGGGGCTTACACCGGGGAGCTGTTTTTT. The chain joins TRBV7-2 to TRBJ2-2, with 12 bases fitting TRBD1. The CDR3 is made up of 18 amino acids. The V gene's germline CDR1 is SGHTA and CDR2 FQGNSA. The V gene end was trimmed by 1 base and the J gene end by 3 bases; junction bases not matched to a gene: 6.

J is TRBJ2-3 and V is TRBV30; D gene ambiguous. V lost 0 bases and J 5 bases, leaving 12 bases between the germline ends. CDR1 is GTSNPN, CDR2 SVGIG, per germline (reference sequence). This CDR3 is 14 amino acids long. CDR3 in amino acids: CAWSVQPVGDTQYF. CDR3 in DNA: TGTGCCTGGAGTGTGCAGCCCGTTGGAGATACGCAGTATTTT.

V is TRBV7-3 and J is TRBJ1-1; TRBD1 matches 10 bases. This CDR3 spans 13 amino acids. The ends lost 8 bases at V and 1 base at J; junction bases unmatched: 1. Germline V gene lookup returns CDR1 SGHTA and CDR2 FQGTGA. This CDR3 reads CASGTGENTEAFF. CDR3 nucleotide sequence: TGTGCCAGCGGGACAGGGGAGAACACTGAAGCTTTCTTT.

The V and J genes are TRBV29-1 and TRBJ2-2; no clear D. V shed 3 bases and J shed 0 bases, with 5 bases lying between them. CDR1 is SQVTM, CDR2 ANQGSEA, per germline. This CDR3 region has 13 residues. CDR3 nucleotides: TGCAGCGTTGACTCGCCGAACACCGGGGAGCTGTTTTTT. Translating it yields CSVDSPNTGELFF.